The present entry profiles one T cell receptor beta chain with its context. With 3 bases clipped from V and 4 bases from J, the junction kept 11 bases outside the gene matches. Germline lookup yields CDR1 SGDLS and CDR2 YYNGEE. The CDR3 totals 17 residues. These data are taken from a study of T cell clones after liver transplantation. Overall study: Post-transplant blood was tracked for graft-donor-reactive T cell clones identified in a pre-transplant mixed lymphocyte reaction.

The protocol was immunoSEQ multiplex PCR, while the TCRdb copy is restricted to in-frame clones and leaves out a portion. The repertoire holds 99,000 or so clones, with more than 75% as singletons. This clonotype originated in a human donor who received a liver transplant. The material sequenced was CD4+ T cells from blood, taken before liver transplant. The genes are TRBV9 and TRBJ2-1; TRBD2 matches at 9 bases. In DNA form, the CDR3 reads TGTGCCAGCAGCGCTCGCATAAGCGGGGGGAGATACAATGAGCAGTTCTTC. Translation gives CASSARISGGRYNEQFF. Combining the CDR3 with reference TRBV9 and TRBJ2-1 gives the whole variable domain DSGVTQTPKHLITATGQRVTLRCSPRSGDLSVYWYQQSLDQGLQFLIQYYNGEERAKGNILERFSAQQFPDLHSELNLSSLELGDSALYFCASSARISGGRYNEQFFGPGTRLTVL.